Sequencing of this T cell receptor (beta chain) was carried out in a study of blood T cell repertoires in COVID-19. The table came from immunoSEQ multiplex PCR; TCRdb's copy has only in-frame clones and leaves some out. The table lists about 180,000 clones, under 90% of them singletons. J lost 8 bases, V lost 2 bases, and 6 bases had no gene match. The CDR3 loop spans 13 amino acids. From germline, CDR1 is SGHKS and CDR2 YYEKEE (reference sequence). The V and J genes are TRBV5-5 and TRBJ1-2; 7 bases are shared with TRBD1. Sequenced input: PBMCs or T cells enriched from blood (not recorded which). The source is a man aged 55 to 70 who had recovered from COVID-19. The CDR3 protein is CASSFSNRGGYTF. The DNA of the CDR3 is TGTGCCAGCAGCTTCTCTAACAGGGGCGGCTACACCTTC.